This TCR beta chain was captured by sequencing in a study of glioma-infiltrating T cells after dendritic cell vaccination. The CDR3 spans 16 residues. The V gene's germline CDR1 is MNHNS and CDR2 SASEGT. J lost 3 bases, V lost 4 bases, and 6 bases had no gene match. Time point described: after dendritic cell vaccination, including at tumor progression/relapse. Selection required adequate fresh-frozen tumor tissue plus more than two years' survival data. Libraries were prepared by immunoSEQ multiplex PCR; TCRdb keeps only in-frame clonotypes and omits some of them. The sample has roughly 100,000 clones; nearly 90% are singletons.

This clonotype was obtained from a human donor with glioblastoma. The chain joins TRBV6-1 to TRBJ2-7; 13 nucleotides agree with TRBD2. Sample: blood, taken after dendritic cell vaccination. The CDR3 loop is CASSVGLAGAGYEQYF. The CDR3 nucleotides are TGTGCCAGCAGTGTAGGACTAGCGGGAGCAGGCTACGAGCAGTACTTC.